Reported below is one TCR beta chain. This sample is part of a study of blood T cell repertoires in COVID-19. Whole-study context: Some COVID-19 samples were acute and others convalescent; all came from the United States, Italy and Spain. T cells, B-cell-depleted T cells, or PBMCs provided the cDNA or gDNA that served as material.

Under the authors' procedure: Amplification from reference gene primers served as the basis for estimated nucleated cell counts. Assay: immunoSEQ multiplex PCR; the TCRdb copy retains only in-frame clones and omits some. That table furnishes V, J and clone size, whereas the DNA furnished D and trimming. The table includes over 600,000 clones, around 90% detected once. This CDR3 spans 16 amino acids. Trimming removed 3 bases at V and 0 bases at J, with 13 bases between. Germline V gene lookup returns CDR1 SGHDT and CDR2 YYEEEE. The origin of this receptor is a woman aged 18-29 years with acute or convalescent COVID-19. The chain links TRBV5-6 to TRBJ2-1, with a weak D call TRBD2 (5 bases). The source material was peripheral blood. CDR3 region: CASSSPPTNSYNEQFF. The CDR3 DNA is TGTGCCAGCAGCTCGCCCCCGACTAACTCCTACAATGAGCAGTTCTTC.